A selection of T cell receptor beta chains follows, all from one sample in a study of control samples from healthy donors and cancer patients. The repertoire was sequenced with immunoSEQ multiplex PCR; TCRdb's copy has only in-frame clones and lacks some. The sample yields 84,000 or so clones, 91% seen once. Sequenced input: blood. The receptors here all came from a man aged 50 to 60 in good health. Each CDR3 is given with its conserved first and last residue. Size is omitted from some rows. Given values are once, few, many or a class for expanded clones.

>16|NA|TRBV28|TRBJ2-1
CASSLGGTGQGDEQFF
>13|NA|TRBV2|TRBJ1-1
CASSEVVETEAFF
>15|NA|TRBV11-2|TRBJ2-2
CASSLGRHEIGELFF
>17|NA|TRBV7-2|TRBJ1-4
CASSLIGGGSPNEKLFF
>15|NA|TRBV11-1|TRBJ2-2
CASSSQQLNTGELFF
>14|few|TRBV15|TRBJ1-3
CATSRDPGGNTIYF
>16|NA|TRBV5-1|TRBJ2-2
CASSGGLAPNTGELFF
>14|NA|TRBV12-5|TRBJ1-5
CASGLGDRVQPQHF
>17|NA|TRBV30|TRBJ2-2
CAWSSQGALTITGELFF
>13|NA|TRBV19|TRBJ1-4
CASSTVDREKLFF
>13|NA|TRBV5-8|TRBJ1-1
CASSLSWNTEAFF
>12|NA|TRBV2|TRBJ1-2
CASSVGNYGYTF
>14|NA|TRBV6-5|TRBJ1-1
CASSQGQVVTEAFF
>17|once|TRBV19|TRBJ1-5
CASSIGGGVRLNQPQHF
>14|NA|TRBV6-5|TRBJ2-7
CASSYSRPSYEQYF
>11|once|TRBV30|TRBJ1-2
CAGGSRYGYTF
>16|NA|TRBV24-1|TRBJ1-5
CATSAGRDRSNQPQHF
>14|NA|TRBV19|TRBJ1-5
CASNPQGGNQPQHF
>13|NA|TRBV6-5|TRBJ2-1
CASSYFSRGEQFF
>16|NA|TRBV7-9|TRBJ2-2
CASSLVRAPGAGELFF
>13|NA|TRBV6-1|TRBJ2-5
CASSDGHGETQYF
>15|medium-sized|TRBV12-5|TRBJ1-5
CASGLFVGSNQPQHF
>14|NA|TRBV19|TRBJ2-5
CASNPGRGSETQYF